Shown below are 15 T cell receptor beta chains from a single sample sequenced in a study of T cell changes during pregnancy in multiple sclerosis. The assay was immunoSEQ multiplex PCR, and TCRdb's table has in-frame clones only and misses some. The sample includes about 40,000 clones, 80% to 95% of them seen just once. Here the sequenced sample was CD8+ T cells from peripheral blood mononuclear cells, taken in the first trimester of pregnancy. The source of these receptors is a female donor with multiple sclerosis, enrolled in a pregnancy study.

J is TRBJ2-1 and V is TRBV7-9; D unresolved. In germline, CDR1 is SEHNR, CDR2 FQNEAQ (reference sequence). CDR3 length: 13 amino acids. V was trimmed by 5 bases and J by 4 bases, leaving 9 bases between them. The CDR3 region is CASSPDNYNEQFF. In DNA, the CDR3 is TGTGCCAGCAGCCCCGACAATTACAATGAGCAGTTCTTC.

The V and J genes are TRBV13 and TRBJ2-7; D is possibly TRBD1 (5 bases). The V end was cut by 3 bases, the J end by 6 bases, with 9 bases between. This CDR3 spans 12 amino acids. Germline V gives CDR1 PRHDT, CDR2 FYEKMQ (reference sequence). DNA for the CDR3: TGTGCCAGCAGCTTCCGACAGAGCGAGCAGTACTTC. The encoded protein is CASSFRQSEQYF.

For this clone: Compared with germline, one end of the junction differs, possibly owing to a read error. The chain has TRBV19 and TRBJ2-5, with 8 bases aligning to TRBD2. The CDR3 is made up of 12 amino acids. Germline CDR1 LNHDA, CDR2 SQIVND (reference sequence). DNA of the CDR3: TGTGCCAGTAGTATTCCGGGGGGGGCCTGCCACTTC. Translation: CASSIPGGACHF.

The chain couples TRBV19 to TRBJ2-5, with a weak D call TRBD2 (6 bases). Germline CDR1 and CDR2: LNHDA and SQIVND (reference sequence). This CDR3 has 14 amino acids. The V gene lost 3 bases and the J gene lost 4 bases, with 12 bases spanning the gap. CDR3 coding DNA: TGTGCCAGTAGTATGGACTTGGAGGGAGAGACCCAGTACTTC. It encodes CASSMDLEGETQYF.

The chain recombines TRBV27 with TRBJ1-1, with D perhaps matching TRBD1 (5 bases). In germline, CDR1 is MNHEY, CDR2 SMNVEV (reference sequence). V was trimmed by 5 bases and J by 2 bases, leaving 12 bases between them. The CDR3 consists of 14 residues. CDR3 in amino acids: CASSPLGGNTEAFF. Written as DNA, the CDR3 is TGTGCCAGCAGTCCCCTCGGGGGTAACACTGAAGCTTTCTTT.

The gene calls are TRBV6-1 and TRBJ2-7; 7 bases agree with TRBD1. This CDR3 comprises 13 residues. V was clipped by 9 bases and J by 2 bases; unmatched bases: 7. Germline values: CDR1 MNHNS, CDR2 SASEGT. CDR3 in amino acids: CASAGTETYEQYF. CDR3 nucleotide sequence: TGTGCCAGTGCCGGGACAGAGACCTACGAGCAGTACTTC.

This rearrangement joins TRBV4-2 to TRBJ1-1, with unresolved D. Germline V gene sequence: CDR1 LGHNA, CDR2 YNFKEQ. The CDR3 is 17 amino acids. The V end lost 5 bases, the J end lost 6 bases, and 25 bases lay between the germline ends. The CDR3 DNA reads as TGTGCCAGCAGCTCCCGCCCCCTAACAGAGTACTTATCTGAAGCTTTCTTT. Its translation: CASSSRPLTEYLSEAFF.

The gene calls are TRBV5-5 and TRBJ1-2, with D perhaps TRBD1 (5 bases). Germline CDR1 reads SGHKS; CDR2 reads YYEKEE (reference sequence). V was trimmed by 4 bases and J by 5 bases, leaving 9 bases between them. This CDR3 is built from 12 residues. The CDR3 loop reads CASSPDMYGYTF. CDR3 nucleotide sequence: TGTGCCAGCAGCCCGGACATGTATGGCTACACCTTC.

CDR3 in amino acids: CASSPSGVGPAYEQYF. CDR3 nucleotide sequence: TGTGCCAGCAGCCCCTCAGGGGTTGGTCCCGCCTACGAGCAGTACTTC. The chain joins TRBV7-3 to TRBJ2-7, with TRBD1 as a possible D gene (6 bases). V was trimmed by 5 bases and J by 2 bases, leaving 19 bases between them. Germline V gene sequence: CDR1 SGHTA, CDR2 FQGTGA. The CDR3 consists of 16 residues.

CDR3 residues: CASSLSWRGYTEAFF. CDR3 bases: TGTGCCAGCAGCTTGAGTTGGAGGGGTTACACTGAAGCTTTCTTT. The chain is built from TRBV5-6 and TRBJ1-1; TRBD1 is a possible D gene (5 bases). The CDR3 extends over 15 amino acids. CDR1 and CDR2 (germline): SGHDT, YYEEEE. The ends were cut back, 1 base at V and 3 bases at J, with 13 bases in the middle.

Concerning this clone: This specimen includes other DNA sequences encoding the same CDR3. The chain has TRBV10-3 and TRBJ1-5, with D maybe TRBD1 (5 bases). This CDR3 contains 14 residues. The V end was cut by 0 bases, the J end by 6 bases, with 9 bases between. Germline V gene data show CDR1 as ENHRY and CDR2 as SYGVKD. The CDR3 DNA reads TGTGCCATCAGTGAGTCGCTTGGGGCTCAGCCCCAGCATTTT. Protein product: CAISESLGAQPQHF.

This chain links TRBV5-6 with TRBJ2-7; tentatively, D is TRBD2 (6 bases). V was cut by 0 bases and J by 3 bases, with 10 bases left in between. CDR1 is SGHDT and CDR2 is YYEEEE in the germline V gene. The CDR3 totals 14 residues. Written as DNA, the CDR3 is TGTGCCAGCAGCTTGGGGGGACTCCACTACGAGCAGTACTTC. Encoded protein: CASSLGGLHYEQYF.

This chain joins TRBV9 and TRBJ2-3; TRBD2 matches 8 bases. Germline V gene data show CDR1 as SGDLS and CDR2 as YYNGEE. V gave up 0 bases and J gave up 4 bases; unmatched junction bases: 4. The CDR3 runs 15 residues. The CDR3 nucleotides are TGTGCCAGCAGCGTAGCGGGGGGGGCCCCAGATACGCAGTATTTT. Translated: CASSVAGGAPDTQYF.

Concerning this clone itself: Likely a read error: the CDR3 ends without its conserved phenylalanine or tryptophan. The DNA is omitted, as the CDR3 cannot be located on it reliably, and the CDR3 follows TCRdb's listing. The V call is TRBV23-1, the J call TRBJ1-2; the table's D call, TRBD1, was not checked against the DNA. TRBV23-1 counts as an open reading frame of uncertain function. The CDR3 numbers 10 amino acids, ends counted. CDR3 region: CASSRRDSSD.

V gene TRBV4-1 combines with J gene TRBJ2-1, with unresolved D. CDR1 is MGHRA, CDR2 YSYEKL, per germline. Trimming shortened V by 1 base and J by 3 bases, and 16 bases separated the two germline ends. The CDR3 extends over 17 amino acids. The CDR3 is CASSQVESSPFYNEQFF. The CDR3 DNA follows: TGCGCCAGCAGCCAAGTAGAGTCATCGCCCTTCTACAATGAGCAGTTCTTC.